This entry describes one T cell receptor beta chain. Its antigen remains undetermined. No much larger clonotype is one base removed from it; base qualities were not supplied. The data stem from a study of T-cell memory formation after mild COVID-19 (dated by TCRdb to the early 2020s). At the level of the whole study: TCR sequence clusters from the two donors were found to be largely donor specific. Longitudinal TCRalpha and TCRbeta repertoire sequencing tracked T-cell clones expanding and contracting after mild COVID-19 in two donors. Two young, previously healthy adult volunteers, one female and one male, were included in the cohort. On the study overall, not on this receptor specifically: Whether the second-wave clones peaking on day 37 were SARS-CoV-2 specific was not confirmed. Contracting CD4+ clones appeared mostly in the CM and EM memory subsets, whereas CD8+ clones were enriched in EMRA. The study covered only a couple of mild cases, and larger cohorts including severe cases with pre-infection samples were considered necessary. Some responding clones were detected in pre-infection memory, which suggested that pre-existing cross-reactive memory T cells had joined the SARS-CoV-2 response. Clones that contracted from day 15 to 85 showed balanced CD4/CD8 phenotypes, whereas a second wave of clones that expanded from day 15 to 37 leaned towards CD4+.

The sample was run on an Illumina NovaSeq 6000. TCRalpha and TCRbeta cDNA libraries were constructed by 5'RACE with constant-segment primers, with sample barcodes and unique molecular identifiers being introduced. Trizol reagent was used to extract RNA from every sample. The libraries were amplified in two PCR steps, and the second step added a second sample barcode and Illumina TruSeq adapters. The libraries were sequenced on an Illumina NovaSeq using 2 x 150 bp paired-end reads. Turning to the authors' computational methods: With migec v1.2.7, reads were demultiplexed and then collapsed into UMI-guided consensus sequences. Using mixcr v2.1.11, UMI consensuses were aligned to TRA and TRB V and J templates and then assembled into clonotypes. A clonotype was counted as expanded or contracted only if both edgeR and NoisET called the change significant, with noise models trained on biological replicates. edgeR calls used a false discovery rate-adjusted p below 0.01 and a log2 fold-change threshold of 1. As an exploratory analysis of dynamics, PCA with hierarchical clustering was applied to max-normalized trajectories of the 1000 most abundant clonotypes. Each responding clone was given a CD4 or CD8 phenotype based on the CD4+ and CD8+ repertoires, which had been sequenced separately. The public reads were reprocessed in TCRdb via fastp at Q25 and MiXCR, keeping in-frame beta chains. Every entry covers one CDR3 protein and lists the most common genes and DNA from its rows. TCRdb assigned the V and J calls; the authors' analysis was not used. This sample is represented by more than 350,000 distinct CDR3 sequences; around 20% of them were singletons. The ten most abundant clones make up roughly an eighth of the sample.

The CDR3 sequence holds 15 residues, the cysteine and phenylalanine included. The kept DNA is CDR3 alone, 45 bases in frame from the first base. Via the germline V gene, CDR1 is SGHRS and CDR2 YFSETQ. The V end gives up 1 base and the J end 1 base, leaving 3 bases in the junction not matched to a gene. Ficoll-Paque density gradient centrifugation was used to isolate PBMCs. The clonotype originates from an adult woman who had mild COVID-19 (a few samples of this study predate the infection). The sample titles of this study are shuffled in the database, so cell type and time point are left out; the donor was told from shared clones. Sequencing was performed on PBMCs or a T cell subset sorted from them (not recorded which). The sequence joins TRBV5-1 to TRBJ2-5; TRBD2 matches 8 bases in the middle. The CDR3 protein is CASSLPSGGQETQYF. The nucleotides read TGCGCCAGCAGCTTGCCCAGCGGGGGCCAAGAGACCCAGTACTTC.